Listed here is a single T cell receptor beta chain. Its matching antigen is unknown. The data stem from a study of shared clonotypes between healthy human individuals. General study points: When naive CD4 clonotypes were compared across a few donors, around 4.6% were shared. All-four-donor shared clonotypes had higher generation probabilities than non-shared clonotypes did.

V was trimmed by 4 bases and J by 4 bases, leaving 16 bases between them. CDR1 is ENHRY, CDR2 SYGVKD, per germline. CDR3 length equals 15 residues. Clones were read by immunoSEQ multiplex PCR, and TCRdb kept only the in-frame ones, dropping some. The sample lists 2 million to 2.5 million clones; almost 96% were seen once. The gene calls are TRBV10-3 and TRBJ1-2; D may be TRBD1 (5 bases). This sequence originates from a man younger than 35 in good health. Sequencing used naive CD4+ T cells sorted from blood. Stated subset: CD45RA+ positively selected. The CDR3 DNA reads as TGTGCCATCAGTGGGGTCGACAGACCCCCCTATGGCTACACCTTC. Protein product: CAISGVDRPPYGYTF.